This TCR beta chain was found in a study of T cell repertoires in cytomegalovirus infection. TCRdb analysed the reads with MiXCR anew, one entry per CDR3 protein. The sample gives under 250,000 distinct CDR3 sequences, roughly 6.5% of which show up once; around 6.9% is in the top ten. The CDR3 totals 12 residues. After removal of 1 base from V and 8 bases from J, the junction contained 1 base not matched to a gene. This clonotype was recorded at least ten times. V is TRBV12-3 or TRBV12-4 and J is TRBJ1-2; 7 nucleotides align to TRBD1. Sequences were obtained from PBMCs. This TCR came from a human donor in good health (CMV status not recorded). Some clones in this sample may be carry-over from other donors' samples. The CDR3 here is CASSLGTGGYTF. The CDR3 nucleotides read TGTGCCAGCAGTTTAGGGACAGGAGGCTACACCTTC.